This record covers a single T cell receptor beta chain. What it binds is not known. The library was prepared for alpha chains; this beta chain is a stray read, so its frequency means little. These data belong to a study of spatial heterogeneity in lung cancer. Germline-derived CDR1 and CDR2 are SQVTM and ANQGSEA. The CDR3 spans 13 residues. Trimming took off 4 bases at V and 4 bases at J, with 13 bases between the two ends. General study points: Expanded alpha and beta TCR counts within tumors tracked tumor mutation counts.

One entry per CDR3 protein results from TCRdb running MiXCR on the 5' RACE reads. This repertoire shows about 9,300 distinct CDR3 sequences, 45% to 65% found once; its top ten account for around a quarter. Documented time point: sample taken at primary tumor resection. Donors were 55 to 75 untreated early-stage non-small cell lung cancer patients. Whole RNA came from tumor, nontumor lung or frozen PBMC and was sequenced without being sorted. J is TRBJ1-1 and V is TRBV29-1, with a possible D match to TRBD1 (6 bases). The sequence came from a female donor with early-stage non-small cell lung cancer. The source material was lung tumor tissue, sampled at surgery. The CDR3 bases are TGCAGCGTTGCCGCCGGGGGGGCCACTGAAGCTTTCTTT. Translated, it gives CSVAAGGATEAFF.